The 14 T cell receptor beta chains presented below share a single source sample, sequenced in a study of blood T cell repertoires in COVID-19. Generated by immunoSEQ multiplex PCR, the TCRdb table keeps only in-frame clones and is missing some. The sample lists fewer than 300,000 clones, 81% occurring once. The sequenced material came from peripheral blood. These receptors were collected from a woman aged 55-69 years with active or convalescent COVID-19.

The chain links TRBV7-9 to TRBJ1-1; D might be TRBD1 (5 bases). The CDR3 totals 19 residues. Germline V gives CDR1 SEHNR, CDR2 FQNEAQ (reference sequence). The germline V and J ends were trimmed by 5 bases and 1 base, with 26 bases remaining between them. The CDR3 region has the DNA TGTGCCAGCAGCCCTTCTAGGGGTTTGGGTCTTGCCCGGAACACTGAAGCTTTCTTT. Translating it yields CASSPSRGLGLARNTEAFF.

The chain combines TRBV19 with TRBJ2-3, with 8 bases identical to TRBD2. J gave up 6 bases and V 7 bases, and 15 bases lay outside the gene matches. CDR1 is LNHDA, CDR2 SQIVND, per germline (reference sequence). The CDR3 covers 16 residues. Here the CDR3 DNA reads TGTGCCAGTAACGGGGGGGAGGGGCCTTCATCGGATACGCAGTATTTT. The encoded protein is CASNGGEGPSSDTQYF.

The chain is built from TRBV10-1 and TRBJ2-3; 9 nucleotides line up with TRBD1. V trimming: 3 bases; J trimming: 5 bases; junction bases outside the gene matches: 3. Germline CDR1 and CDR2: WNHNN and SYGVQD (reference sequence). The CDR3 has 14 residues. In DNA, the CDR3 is TGCGCCAGCAGTGATGACAGGGGGGAAGATACGCAGTATTTT. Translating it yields CASSDDRGEDTQYF.

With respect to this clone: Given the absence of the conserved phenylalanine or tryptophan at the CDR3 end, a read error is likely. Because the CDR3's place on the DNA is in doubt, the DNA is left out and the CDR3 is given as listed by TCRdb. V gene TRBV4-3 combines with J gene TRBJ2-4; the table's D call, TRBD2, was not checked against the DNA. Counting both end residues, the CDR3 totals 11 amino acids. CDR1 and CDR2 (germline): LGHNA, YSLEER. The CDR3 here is CASSQDYGGAL.

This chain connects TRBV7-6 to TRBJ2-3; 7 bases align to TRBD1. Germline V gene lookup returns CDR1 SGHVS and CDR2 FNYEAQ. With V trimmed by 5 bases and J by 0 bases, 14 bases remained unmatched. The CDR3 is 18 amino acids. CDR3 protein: CASSLLVVGQSSTDTQYF. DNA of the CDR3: TGTGCCAGCAGCCTATTAGTCGTGGGACAGTCTAGCACAGATACGCAGTATTTT.

The CDR3 region is CAYPPPGRAYEQYF. In DNA form, the CDR3 reads TGTGCCTATCCCCCGCCGGGCAGGGCCTACGAGCAGTACTTC. The rearrangement uses TRBV21-1 and TRBJ2-7; TRBD1 is taken as the D call from the table, unchecked against the DNA. TRBV21-1 is shown as a pseudogene. The CDR3 is 14 amino acids.

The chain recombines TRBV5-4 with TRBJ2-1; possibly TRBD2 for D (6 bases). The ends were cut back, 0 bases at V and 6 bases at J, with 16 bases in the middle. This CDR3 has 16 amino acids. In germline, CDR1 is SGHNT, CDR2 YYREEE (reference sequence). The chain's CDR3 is CASSLAGTGTFNEQFF. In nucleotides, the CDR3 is TGTGCCAGCAGCTTGGCAGGGACTGGAACCTTCAATGAGCAGTTCTTC.

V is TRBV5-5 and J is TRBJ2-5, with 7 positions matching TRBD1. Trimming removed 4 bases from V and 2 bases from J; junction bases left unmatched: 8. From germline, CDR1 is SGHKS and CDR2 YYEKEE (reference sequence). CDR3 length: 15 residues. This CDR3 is CASSPLRQGQETQYF. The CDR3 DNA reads TGTGCCAGCAGCCCGCTGAGACAGGGACAAGAGACCCAGTACTTC.

In nucleotides, the CDR3 is TGTGCCAGCAGGGCAGGGCACTCTGGAAACACCATATATTTT. Translation gives CASRAGHSGNTIYF. This chain connects TRBV7-9 to TRBJ1-3; weak D call: TRBD1 (5 bases). Germline V lookup: CDR1 SEHNR, CDR2 FQNEAQ (reference sequence). The CDR3 sequence is 14 residues long. Trimming pared 6 bases from V and 0 bases from J, leaving 9 bases between.

CDR3 sequence reads: CASSHSGTGRPDYGYTF. DNA of the CDR3: TGTGCCAGCAGCCATAGTGGGACAGGGCGCCCGGACTATGGCTACACCTTC. The genes are TRBV9 and TRBJ1-2; 9 bases are a match to TRBD1. The CDR3 contains 17 residues. Losses at the gene ends were 4 bases for V and 3 bases for J; bases not matched to a gene: 13. Germline loops: CDR1 SGDLS, CDR2 YYNGEE.

CDR3 DNA: TGTGCCAGCAGTGTACAGGGAATGAGCAATCAGCCCCAGCATTTT. Residues: CASSVQGMSNQPQHF. The V call is TRBV2, the J call TRBJ1-5; D perhaps matches TRBD1 (6 bases). The CDR3 consists of 15 residues. The germline gives CDR1 SNHLY, CDR2 FYNNEI. With 4 bases removed from V and 1 base from J, the gap between germline ends came to 11 bases.

CDR3 loop: CASSARYEQYF. The CDR3 DNA reads TGTGCCAGCAGCGCGAGGTACGAGCAGTACTTC. This rearrangement joins TRBV6-5 to TRBJ2-7; D gene ambiguous. This CDR3 spans 11 amino acids. Deletions cut 6 bases from V and 4 bases from J, with 7 bases between. Looked up from germline, CDR1 is MNHEY and CDR2 is SVGAGI.

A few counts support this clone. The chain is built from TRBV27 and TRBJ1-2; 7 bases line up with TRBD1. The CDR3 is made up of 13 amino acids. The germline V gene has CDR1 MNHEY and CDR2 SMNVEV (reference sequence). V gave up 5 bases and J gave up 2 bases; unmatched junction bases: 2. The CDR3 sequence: CASSLQGNYGYTF. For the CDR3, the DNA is TGTGCCAGCAGTCTACAGGGGAACTATGGCTACACCTTC.

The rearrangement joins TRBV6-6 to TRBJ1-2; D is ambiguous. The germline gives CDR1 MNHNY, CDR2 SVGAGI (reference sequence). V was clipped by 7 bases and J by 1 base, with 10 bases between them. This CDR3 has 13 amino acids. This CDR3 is CASTQHHNYGYTF. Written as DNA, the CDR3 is TGTGCCAGCACTCAACACCATAACTATGGCTACACCTTC.